This record covers a single T cell receptor beta chain. The sample belongs to a study of blood T cell repertoires in COVID-19. Study at large: Collection of acute and convalescent COVID-19 samples took place in the United States, Italy and Spain.

The germline gives CDR1 SGHTA, CDR2 FQGNSA. The V gene lost 0 bases and the J gene lost 3 bases, with 4 bases spanning the gap. The CDR3 is 13 residues long. Source study methods: Estimated nucleated cell counts came from reference gene primer amplification. Profiled with immunoSEQ multiplex PCR; TCRdb holds only in-frame clones, not every one. Clone size and V and J calls were adopted from that table, with D and trimming inferred from the DNA. The data show some 80,000 clones, with roughly 76% seen just once and roughly 20% held by the top ten. The V gene is TRBV7-2, the J gene TRBJ2-3; D not resolved. The sequence came from a woman of 80 years or more with active or convalescent COVID-19. Sequenced sample: peripheral blood. CDR3 DNA sequence: TGTGCCAGCAGCTTAGCGCGGACAGATACGCAGTATTTT. Translation gives CASSLARTDTQYF.